A selection of T cell receptor beta chains follows, all from one sample in a study of control samples from healthy donors and cancer patients. Here immunoSEQ multiplex PCR was the method, and the copy in TCRdb shows in-frame clones only, minus some. The sample shows some 96,000 clones, about 92% of them seen only once. The sample taken for sequencing was blood. The receptors were gathered from a young man in good health. Each CDR3 is given with its conserved first and last residue. A D gene is named only where the DNA matches it firmly. Part of the rows lack a size; the others show once, few, many or a class for expanded clones.

V	D	J	size	DNA	CDR3
TRBV6-4	TRBD1	TRBJ2-1	-	TGTGCCAGCAGTGAACAACAGGGGGCCGGGGAGGTGAAGCAGTTCTTC	CASSEQQGAGEVKQFF
TRBV10-3	-	TRBJ2-7	few	TGTGCCATCAGTGACGAGGTTACTTCCTACGAGCAGTACTTC	CAISDEVTSYEQYF
TRBV7-9	TRBD1	TRBJ1-5	-	TGTGCCAGCAGCTTGGGACAGTATAGCAATCAGCCCCAGCATTTT	CASSLGQYSNQPQHF
TRBV9	-	TRBJ2-3	once	TGTGCCAGCAGCGTAGTTCTTTCGGGTCCCACAGATACGCAGTATTTT	CASSVVLSGPTDTQYF
TRBV27	-	TRBJ1-1	-	TGTGCCAGCAGTCCCCCCTTCTTCACTGAAGCTTTCTTT	CASSPPFFTEAFF
TRBV14	-	TRBJ1-4	-	TGTGCCAGCAGCCAAGATCGGCGCAGGGCTAATGAAAAACTGTTTTTT	CASSQDRRRANEKLFF
TRBV12-5	TRBD1	TRBJ2-1	-	TGTGCTAGTGGTTTGGTACAGGGGCTACCTTACAATGAGCAGTTCTTC	CASGLVQGLPYNEQFF
TRBV7-2	-	TRBJ1-2	-	TGTGCCAGCAGCTTAGAGGGCGCAAACTATGGCTACACCTTC	CASSLEGANYGYTF
TRBV3-1/TRBV3-2	-	TRBJ2-3	-	TGTGCCAGCAGACCAGGGGAGGGGGGCACAGATACGCAGTATTTT	CASRPGEGGTDTQYF
TRBV20-1	TRBD1	TRBJ2-1	-	TGCAGTGCTACCAGGACAGGGGAGCAGTTCTTC	CSATRTGEQFF
TRBV12-3/TRBV12-4	-	TRBJ2-5	-	TGTGCCAGCAGTTTAGCTATTAAAGAGACCCAGTACTTC	CASSLAIKETQYF
TRBV6-6	-	TRBJ1-2	-	TGTGCCAGCAGTTTAGACGGGTATGGCTACACCTTC	CASSLDGYGYTF
TRBV10-3	-	TRBJ2-3	-	TGTGCCATCAGTGGTCAACCTGAGGTAGGAGATACGCAGTATTTT	CAISGQPEVGDTQYF
TRBV9	TRBD1	TRBJ2-2	-	TGTGCCAGCAGCGGGGGACAGGGAAAGGGCGGGGAGCTGTTTTTT	CASSGGQGKGGELFF
TRBV24-1	-	TRBJ2-2	-	TGTGCCACCAGTGATACCAGGGCGGCGAACACCGGGGAGCTGTTTTTT	CATSDTRAANTGELFF
TRBV5-1	TRBD2	TRBJ2-7	-	TGCGCCAGCAGCCCCTGGGGGAGTGCGGGGGTCGGGGAGCAGTACTTC	CASSPWGSAGVGEQYF